The clone carrying this T cell receptor beta chain was seen at least ten times. Its specificity is not known. This sample is drawn from a study of T-cell memory formation after mild COVID-19. Study results and limitations: Clones contracting day 15 to 85 were balanced CD4/CD8; later expanders leaned CD4+.

Germline V CDR1 and CDR2: LNHNV, YYDKDF (reference sequence). The V end lost 4 bases, the J end lost 4 bases, and 13 bases lay between the germline ends. The CDR3 runs 14 residues. Each CDR3 protein is one row after TCRdb ran MiXCR on the 5' RACE reads. Found here are approximately 300,000 distinct CDR3 sequences, roughly 15% of them singletons; the top ten hold 22%. What was sequenced was PBMCs or a T cell subset sorted from them (not recorded which). The chain has TRBV15 and TRBJ1-1, with D possibly TRBD1 on 5 matching bases. The TCR comes from a man aged 18 to 29 who had mild COVID-19 (a few samples of this study predate the infection). Cell type and time point are not known. CDR3 protein: CATSTTVTVTEAFF. The CDR3 DNA is TGTGCCACCAGCACGACAGTGACGGTCACTGAAGCTTTCTTT.